What follows describes a single T cell receptor beta chain. Germline trimming cut 6 bases from V and 5 bases from J; bases unmatched to any gene: 8. This CDR3 is 14 amino acids long. Germline CDR1 SQVTM, CDR2 ANQGSEA. The repertoire was sequenced with immunoSEQ multiplex PCR; TCRdb's copy has only in-frame clones and lacks some. The sample consists of roughly 160,000 clones, 88% of them appearing once. This specimen belongs to a study of blood T cell repertoires in COVID-19. The wider study: From the United States, Italy and Spain came samples of acute and convalescent COVID-19.

Sequencing input: peripheral blood. The source of this sequence is a man aged 60 to 75 with acute or convalescent COVID-19. V usage is TRBV29-1 and J usage is TRBJ2-5, with 11 bases fitting TRBD1. CDR3 residues: CSVAGTGGRETQYF. The CDR3 DNA follows: TGCAGCGTGGCCGGGACAGGGGGTAGGGAGACCCAGTACTTC.